The entry that follows covers one T cell receptor beta chain sequence. The antigen is unknown. The data were obtained in a study of CD8 T cells in ankylosing spondylitis. Broader study findings: Ankylosing spondylitis blood seemed to carry a telltale TCR beta motif made of several highly homologous variants.

Trimming cost V 2 bases and J 0 bases; bases outside gene matches: 7. Germline V CDR1 and CDR2: SGHVS, FNYEAQ. The CDR3 has 18 residues. Quantitative barcoded 5'-RACE was used to prepare TCR beta libraries. In TCRdb, the 5' RACE reads were re-called with MiXCR into one record per CDR3 protein. The profile shows about 220,000 distinct CDR3 sequences, just under 7.5% of them singletons. The chain is built from TRBV7-6 and TRBJ2-3; 11 nucleotides align to TRBD2. What was sequenced was blood, either unsorted or a sorted T cell fraction (not recorded which). This TCR derives from a male donor with ankylosing spondylitis. The CDR3 bases are TGTGCCAGCAGCTTATCGAACAGACTAGCGGGAAGCACAGATACGCAGTATTTT. This translates into CASSLSNRLAGSTDTQYF.